The 13 T cell receptor beta chains listed next were all sequenced from one sample in a study of T cells in Graves' hyperthyroidism and ophthalmopathy. What was amplified from RNA transcripts were TCR beta CDR3 regions. HTBI primers were employed in a first-round RT-PCR of the TCR CDR3. TCRdb redid the calling of the multiplex PCR reads with MiXCR, one entry per CDR3 protein. The sample lists 310,000 or so distinct CDR3 sequences; 15% to 20% were seen once. Material for sequencing was blood. The source is a woman aged 55-75 years with Graves' ophthalmopathy.

The J gene is TRBJ1-3, the V gene TRBV28; D may be TRBD1 (6 bases). This CDR3 is 15 amino acids long. V was pared by 5 bases and J by 6 bases, with 17 bases between. Germline V CDR1 and CDR2: MDHEN, SYDVKM. In DNA, the CDR3 is TGTGCCAGCAGTCCCCCAGGGGCGATAGAAAACACCATATATTTT. Translated: CASSPPGAIENTIYF.

DNA of the CDR3: TGTGCCACCAGCAGAGAGGCGCGGGGGGCAGATACGCAGTATTTT. The encoded protein is CATSREARGADTQYF. This chain connects TRBV15 to TRBJ2-3, with TRBD2 matching 8 bases. The CDR3 sequence is 15 residues long. Unmatched junction bases numbered 3, after V lost 0 bases and J lost 4 bases. The germline V gene encodes CDR1 LNHNV and CDR2 YYDKDF (reference sequence).

There are many counts of this clonotype. The J gene is TRBJ1-1, the V gene TRBV9; tentatively, D is TRBD1 (6 bases). The CDR3 contains 15 residues. V shed 4 bases and J shed 6 bases, with 19 bases lying between them. Per germline, CDR1 SGDLS and CDR2 YYNGEE. CDR3 loop: CASSKGGVRSAEAFF. The CDR3 DNA is TGTGCCAGCAGCAAGGGGGGGGTAAGGAGCGCTGAAGCTTTCTTT.

This clonotype has ten or more counts. The gene calls are TRBV19 and TRBJ1-1; D is uncertain. The length of the CDR3 is 15 residues. The germline V gene has CDR1 LNHDA and CDR2 SQIVND (reference sequence). V lost 7 bases and J lost 4, with 19 bases in between. The CDR3 loop is CASTPSRAAGTEAFF. CDR3 nucleotides: TGTGCCAGTACCCCATCCCGGGCGGCGGGCACTGAAGCTTTCTTT.

This clonotype has a count of ten or more. The rearrangement joins TRBV5-1 to TRBJ2-3; D possibly corresponds to TRBD1 (5 bases). Trimming took 0 bases from V and 4 from J, leaving 9 bases between them. The CDR3 has 14 amino acids. Germline V gene sequence: CDR1 SGHRS, CDR2 YFSETQ. In DNA form, the CDR3 reads TGCGCCAGCAGCTTGGCAGTAGGGGCAGATACGCAGTATTTT. Residues: CASSLAVGADTQYF.

This clonotype has a count of ten or more. V and J are TRBV7-9 and TRBJ2-1, with unresolved D. Trimming removed 1 base from V and 10 bases from J, with 14 bases in between. This CDR3 has 14 residues. The germline V gene encodes CDR1 SEHNR and CDR2 FQNEAQ (reference sequence). CDR3 region: CASSLDLGSDEQFF. CDR3 DNA: TGTGCCAGCAGCTTAGATTTGGGTAGTGACGAGCAGTTCTTC.

With regard to this clonotype: Being one base from a much bigger clone, this may be a read error. V and J are TRBV5-1 and TRBJ2-1; 9 bases line up with TRBD2. Trimming at V came to 2 bases and at J to 4 bases, leaving 4 bases not matched to a gene. CDR3 length: 15 amino acids. The germline V gene encodes CDR1 SGHRS and CDR2 YFSETQ. The CDR3 protein is CASSFGSGSYNEQFF. CDR3 coding DNA: TGCGCCAGCAGCTTTGGTAGCGGGAGTTACAATGAGCAGTTCTTC.

The chain combines TRBV12-5 with TRBJ1-5; D perhaps matches TRBD1 (5 bases). The CDR3 is made up of 15 amino acids. Germline V gene sequence: CDR1 LGHNT, CDR2 FRNRAP. The V gene lost 5 bases and the J gene lost 1 base, with 12 bases spanning the gap. CDR3 nucleotide sequence: TGTGCTAGTGGTACTACGACAGTCAGCAATCAGCCCCAGCATTTT. Its protein is CASGTTTVSNQPQHF.

The chain joins TRBV7-2 to TRBJ1-1, with TRBD1 as a possible D gene (6 bases). The CDR3 covers 13 residues. In germline, CDR1 is SGHTA, CDR2 FQGNSA. Trimming removed 5 bases at V and 10 bases at J, with 17 bases between. The CDR3 loop is CASSPQGRQVAFF. The CDR3 bases are TGTGCCAGCAGCCCCCAAGGGCGACAGGTAGCTTTCTTT.

The rearrangement links TRBV14 to TRBJ2-5; 9 nucleotides line up with TRBD1. CDR3 length: 15 amino acids. The germline CDR1 and CDR2 sequences are SGHDN and FVKESK. V dropped 3 bases and J dropped 2; count of bases not matched to a gene: 4. DNA for the CDR3: TGTGCCAGCAGCCAGCTACAGGGGGCTCAAGAGACCCAGTACTTC. The encoded protein is CASSQLQGAQETQYF.

This CDR3 reads CASSQLGAPGEQYF. CDR3 nucleotide sequence: TGCGCCAGCAGCCAGCTAGGGGCCCCCGGCGAGCAGTACTTC. The V and J genes are TRBV4-1 and TRBJ2-7; D perhaps matches TRBD1 (5 bases). V was shortened by 3 bases and J by 6 bases, with 15 bases between the two germline ends. Germline-derived CDR1 and CDR2 are MGHRA and YSYEKL. The CDR3 is 14 residues long.

The CDR3 nucleotides read TGTGCCAGCAGCCCCCCCGGGGTATCTGGAAACACCATATATTTT. It codes for CASSPPGVSGNTIYF. The chain links TRBV7-9 to TRBJ1-3; D gene uncertain. Per the germline V gene, CDR1 is SEHNR and CDR2 is FQNEAQ (reference sequence). The CDR3 spans 15 residues. Deletions cut 5 bases from V and 1 base from J, with 12 bases between.

This clonotype showed up many times. The V and J genes are TRBV7-9 and TRBJ1-1; 8 bases align to TRBD1. Losses at the gene ends were 4 bases for V and 11 bases for J; bases not matched to a gene: 12. CDR1 and CDR2 (germline): SEHNR, FQNEAQ (reference sequence). The CDR3 has 14 amino acids. The CDR3 reads CASSSLGGQVWAFF. CDR3 sequence (DNA): TGTGCCAGCAGCTCCTTAGGGGGACAGGTTTGGGCTTTCTTT.